A single sample gave rise to the 11 T cell receptor beta chains below, sequenced in a study of cytomegalovirus exposure and HLA in healthy donors. PCR involved 60 Vbeta and 13 Jbeta primers. Sequencing was performed with immunoSEQ multiplex PCR; in TCRdb, only in-frame clones are kept and a portion is missing. The sample records about 140,000 clones, roughly 73% being singletons. Sequences were obtained from PBMCs. The receptor set was obtained from a human donor in good health.

V and J are TRBV5-1 and TRBJ2-2; possibly TRBD2 for D (6 bases). Per germline, CDR1 SGHRS and CDR2 YFSETQ. The CDR3 has 16 amino acids. The germline V and J ends were trimmed by 4 bases and 1 base, with 14 bases remaining between them. Here the CDR3 reads CASSASGTQNTGELFF. CDR3 nucleotides: TGCGCCAGCAGCGCCTCCGGGACTCAGAACACCGGGGAGCTGTTTTTT.

The chain joins TRBV29-1 to TRBJ2-7; 9 bases map to TRBD1. The germline V gene encodes CDR1 SQVTM and CDR2 ANQGSEA. The CDR3 is 14 residues long. J gave up 6 bases and V 1 base, and 7 bases lay outside the gene matches. CDR3 nucleotides: TGCAGCGTTGAAGGGACAGGGGTATATACCGAGCAGTACTTC. Encoded protein: CSVEGTGVYTEQYF.

The rearrangement links TRBV5-5 to TRBJ1-2; 10 nucleotides agree with TRBD1. The CDR3 has 15 amino acids. V lost 1 base, J lost 8 bases, and 8 bases stayed unmatched. Germline CDR1 SGHKS, CDR2 YYEKEE (reference sequence). CDR3 nucleotides: TGTGCCAGCAGCTTGTTCGGGACAGGGGAGGAGGGCTACACCTTC. This encodes CASSLFGTGEEGYTF.

J is TRBJ1-2 and V is TRBV10-1; 11 bases map to TRBD1. The CDR3 runs to 13 residues. Trimming at V came to 8 bases and at J to 4 bases, leaving 3 bases not matched to a gene. Germline V gene lookup returns CDR1 WNHNN and CDR2 SYGVQD (reference sequence). CDR3 loop: CASSGTGGYGYTF. The CDR3 nucleotides are TGCGCCAGCTCCGGGACAGGGGGCTATGGCTACACCTTC.

This chain connects TRBV4-1 to TRBJ2-7; 9 nucleotides line up with TRBD1. This CDR3 has 14 residues. Germline-derived CDR1 and CDR2 are MGHRA and YSYEKL. The ends lost 0 bases at V and 3 bases at J; junction bases unmatched: 0. The DNA of the CDR3 is TGCGCCAGCAGCCAAGAGACAGGGGGCTACGAGCAGTACTTC. The encoded protein is CASSQETGGYEQYF.

The chain couples TRBV7-9 to TRBJ1-2; D perhaps matches TRBD1 (6 bases). V was trimmed by 0 bases and J by 4 bases, leaving 9 bases between them. The CDR3 runs 14 residues. The germline CDR1 and CDR2 sequences are SEHNR and FQNEAQ (reference sequence). This CDR3 reads CASSLAGQTYGYTF. For the CDR3, the DNA is TGTGCCAGCAGCTTAGCCGGACAGACCTATGGCTACACCTTC.

The chain has TRBV10-2 and TRBJ1-1, with a weak D call TRBD1 (6 bases). The CDR3 extends over 13 amino acids. Germline V lookup: CDR1 WSHSY, CDR2 SAAADI. The V end lost 5 bases, the J end lost 1 base, and 8 bases lay between the germline ends. The CDR3 reads CASSWTENTEAFF. The CDR3 DNA reads TGCGCCAGCAGTTGGACAGAGAACACTGAAGCTTTCTTT.

The table lists this clone with a few counts. V gene TRBV2 combines with J gene TRBJ1-4; 7 bases agree with TRBD1. CDR1 and CDR2 (germline): SNHLY, FYNNEI. This CDR3 has 12 residues. Unmatched junction bases numbered 0, after V lost 4 bases and J lost 7 bases. The CDR3 DNA sequence: TGTGCCAGCAGTGGGGACAGTGAAAAACTGTTTTTT. This gives the protein CASSGDSEKLFF.

The chain has TRBV5-4 and TRBJ2-7; 10 positions agree with TRBD1. The CDR3 covers 14 residues. CDR1 is SGHNT, CDR2 YYREEE, per germline (reference sequence). The J segment lost 6 bases and the V segment lost 4 bases, leaving 7 bases of the junction unmatched. CDR3 sequence: CASSDRDRGLEQYF. CDR3 DNA: TGTGCCAGCAGCGACCGGGACAGGGGCCTCGAGCAGTACTTC.

This sequence joins TRBV7-6 and TRBJ1-3, with a tentative D call TRBD1 (6 bases). V was trimmed by 5 bases and J by 2 bases, leaving 10 bases between them. CDR1 is SGHVS, CDR2 FNYEAQ, per germline. This CDR3 has 14 amino acids. The chain's CDR3 is CASSRTVPGNTIYF. The CDR3 DNA reads TGTGCCAGCAGCCGGACAGTACCTGGAAACACCATATATTTT.

This rearrangement joins TRBV9 to TRBJ2-3; D call uncertain. Trimming removed 0 bases from V and 2 bases from J, with 10 bases in between. This CDR3 has 15 amino acids. Germline values: CDR1 SGDLS, CDR2 YYNGEE. CDR3 protein: CASSVVGATTDTQYF. The CDR3 DNA sequence: TGTGCCAGCAGCGTAGTGGGCGCGACCACAGATACGCAGTATTTT.